The 32 T cell receptor beta chains reported below all come from one sample, sequenced in a study of regulatory T cells in long-lasting Graves disease. Combining iRepertoire HTBI primers with Arm-PCR of CDR3 regions, the authors built TCR beta libraries. TCRdb analysed the multiplex PCR reads with MiXCR anew, one entry per CDR3 protein. This sample carries around 420,000 distinct CDR3 sequences, 15% of them seen once, and the ten largest clones take about 8.3%. Time point defined: newly diagnosed GD, antithyroid drugs for less than 3 months. Isolated PBMC RNA provided the starting material for the TCR library. These sequences were also reported in another study, on T cells in Graves' hyperthyroidism and ophthalmopathy.

The sample was peripheral blood mononuclear cells (PBMCs), taken at new diagnosis, from a patient treated with antithyroid drugs. The receptors come from a woman in her forties with Graves disease.

This clonotype was picked up many times. The rearrangement links TRBV7-9 to TRBJ2-1, with TRBD2 as a possible D gene (5 bases). Per germline, CDR1 SEHNR and CDR2 FQNEAQ (reference sequence). The CDR3 contains 13 residues. V lost 7 bases and J lost 3, with 10 bases in between. CDR3 amino acids: CASTRASYNEQFF. The DNA for the CDR3 is TGTGCCAGCACGAGGGCCAGCTACAATGAGCAGTTCTTC.

The sample holds a few counts of this clonotype. The chain employs TRBV5-8 and TRBJ1-1, with D hard to call. Germline V gene lookup returns CDR1 SGHTS and CDR2 YDEGEE. V lost 2 bases and J 5 bases, leaving 10 bases between the germline ends. The CDR3 runs 13 residues. The CDR3 loop reads CASSFLLTTEAFF. The CDR3 region has the DNA TGTGCCAGCAGCTTCCTCTTGACGACTGAAGCTTTCTTT.

This clonotype was counted ten times or more. The rearrangement uses TRBV7-2 and TRBJ1-1; D might be TRBD1 (5 bases). Germline V CDR1 and CDR2: SGHTA, FQGNSA. The CDR3 totals 16 residues. V was shortened by 1 base and J by 1 base, with 13 bases between the two germline ends. DNA of the CDR3: TGTGCCAGCAGCTTAGGTAGGGGCAAGGCGAACACTGAAGCTTTCTTT. Protein product: CASSLGRGKANTEAFF.

This clonotype turned up a few times. V usage is TRBV5-1 and J usage is TRBJ2-2; possible D gene TRBD1, 5 bases. Per the germline V gene, CDR1 is SGHRS and CDR2 is YFSETQ. The ends were cut back, 0 bases at V and 1 base at J, with 10 bases in the middle. CDR3 length equals 16 residues. The CDR3 sequence is CASSLVAGQNTGELFF. CDR3 DNA sequence: TGCGCCAGCAGCTTGGTTGCAGGACAGAACACCGGGGAGCTGTTTTTT.

This clonotype was counted ten times or more. This chain connects TRBV2 to TRBJ2-3; TRBD1 is a possible D gene (6 bases). The CDR3 runs 15 residues. V was trimmed by 5 bases and J by 0 bases, leaving 12 bases between them. Germline CDR1 is SNHLY and CDR2 is FYNNEI. CDR3 sequence: CASSPGQTSTDTQYF. The CDR3 DNA follows: TGTGCCAGCAGTCCCGGACAGACGAGCACAGATACGCAGTATTTT.

This sequence joins TRBV24-1 and TRBJ1-6; D uncertain. The CDR3 extends over 18 amino acids. Germline-derived CDR1 and CDR2 are KGHDR and SFDVKD. Trimming removed 5 bases at V and 4 bases at J, with 20 bases between. CDR3 sequence (DNA): TGTGCCACCAGTGCCGACGCCGTTGTTGTTCTATATAATTCACCCCTCCACTTT. This encodes CATSADAVVVLYNSPLHF.

This chain's CDR3 is CASRPGAQDTQYF. CDR3 sequence (DNA): TGCGCCAGCAGGCCAGGGGCTCAGGATACGCAGTATTTT. The chain uses TRBV10-2 and TRBJ2-3, with D tentatively TRBD1 (6 bases). Germline loops: CDR1 WSHSY, CDR2 SAAADI. V was cut by 6 bases and J by 6 bases, with 13 bases left in between. This CDR3 comprises 13 residues.

This clonotype was observed a handful of times. The chain uses TRBV6-2 or TRBV6-3 and TRBJ2-4; D is possibly TRBD2 (6 bases). Trimming shortened V by 0 bases and J by 2 bases, and 11 bases separated the two germline ends. The V gene's germline CDR1 is MNHEY and CDR2 SVGEGT. This CDR3 contains 16 residues. CDR3 amino acids: CASSYSFGTSKNIQYF. The CDR3 nucleotides read TGTGCCAGCAGTTACTCGTTCGGGACTTCCAAAAACATTCAGTACTTC.

This chain connects TRBV19 to TRBJ1-2; TRBD1 is a possible D gene (5 bases). CDR3 size: 18 residues. Germline V gene sequence: CDR1 LNHDA, CDR2 SQIVND (reference sequence). The V gene lost 1 base and the J gene lost 2 bases, with 20 bases spanning the gap. The CDR3, as DNA: TGTGCCAGTAGTATAGGGATGCGGCTTCGGGACCCAAACTATGGCTACACCTTC. Residues: CASSIGMRLRDPNYGYTF.

This clonotype appeared many times. This chain links TRBV12-3 or TRBV12-4 with TRBJ2-5; 8 positions match TRBD1. The CDR3 contains 13 residues. V was pared by 6 bases and J by 4 bases, with 4 bases of the junction left unmatched. CDR3 in amino acids: CASRGDRGETQYF. In DNA, the CDR3 is TGTGCCAGCAGAGGCGACAGGGGAGAGACCCAGTACTTC.

The chain uses TRBV20-1 and TRBJ1-1, with TRBD1 as a possible D gene (5 bases). This CDR3 comprises 14 residues. Trimming shortened V by 4 bases and J by 2 bases, and 14 bases separated the two germline ends. Germline V gives CDR1 DFQATT, CDR2 SNEGSKA (reference sequence). The CDR3 is CSATPPGGNTEAFF. DNA of the CDR3: TGCAGTGCTACGCCCCCCGGGGGTAACACTGAAGCTTTCTTT.

This clonotype has ten or more counts. The V gene is TRBV28, the J gene TRBJ2-7, with 9 bases lining up with TRBD1. This CDR3 spans 15 amino acids. Germline V gives CDR1 MDHEN, CDR2 SYDVKM. The junction had 10 bases not matched to a gene; V was cut back by 6 bases and J by 4 bases. CDR3 DNA: TGTGCCAGCAGCCCAAGACAGGGGGTAATGTACGAGCAGTACTTC. Protein: CASSPRQGVMYEQYF.

At least ten counts were recorded for this clonotype. The CDR3 spells CASSRGLAGAEQFF. CDR3 DNA: TGTGCCAGCAGCCGAGGGCTAGCGGGAGCGGAGCAGTTCTTC. The rearrangement uses TRBV7-2 and TRBJ2-1, with 10 bases lining up with TRBD2. Trimming removed 5 bases from V and 10 bases from J; junction bases left unmatched: 8. Germline V gives CDR1 SGHTA, CDR2 FQGNSA. The CDR3 runs 14 residues.

This clonotype was counted a few times. The chain employs TRBV28 and TRBJ1-5, with D unresolved. Trimming shortened V by 6 bases and J by 1 base, and 10 bases separated the two germline ends. This CDR3 comprises 14 residues. CDR1 and CDR2 from the germline V gene are MDHEN and SYDVKM. The CDR3 sequence is CASRNGGSNQPQHF. The DNA of the CDR3 is TGTGCCAGCAGGAATGGAGGGAGCAATCAGCCCCAGCATTTT. The full variable domain, its missing parts supplied by reference TRBV28 and TRBJ1-5, is DVKVTQSSRYLVKRTGEKVFLECVQDMDHENMFWYRQDPGLGLRLIYFSYDVKMKEKGDIPEGYSVSREKKERFSLILESASTNQTSMYLCASRNGGSNQPQHFGDGTRLSIL.

Only a few counts were recorded for this clonotype. This chain links TRBV28 with TRBJ1-5; D uncertain. CDR3 length: 15 residues. V was shortened by 4 bases and J by 3 bases, with 13 bases between the two germline ends. The germline V gene has CDR1 MDHEN and CDR2 SYDVKM. DNA of the CDR3: TGTGCCAGCAGTTCAGTAGACCGTCACAATCAGCCCCAGCATTTT. Translating gives CASSSVDRHNQPQHF. The whole variable domain, filled in from reference TRBV28 and TRBJ1-5, reads DVKVTQSSRYLVKRTGEKVFLECVQDMDHENMFWYRQDPGLGLRLIYFSYDVKMKEKGDIPEGYSVSREKKERFSLILESASTNQTSMYLCASSSVDRHNQPQHFGDGTRLSIL.

This clonotype was seen at least ten times. The genes are TRBV12-3 or TRBV12-4 and TRBJ2-7; TRBD1 agrees at 9 bases. The junction had 3 bases not matched to a gene; V was cut back by 4 bases and J by 2 bases. The CDR3 covers 14 residues. This chain's CDR3 is CASSSGQGTYEQYF. The CDR3 region has the DNA TGTGCCAGCAGTTCGGGACAGGGCACCTACGAGCAGTACTTC.

At least ten counts were recorded for this clonotype. This chain joins TRBV6-2 or TRBV6-3 and TRBJ2-5; TRBD2 aligns across 14 bases. The V and J ends lost 7 bases and 5 bases, in that order; junction bases with no gene match: 15. Germline-derived CDR1 and CDR2 are MNHEY and SVGEGT. The CDR3 is 18 amino acids. The CDR3 region has the DNA TGTGCCAGCACGGGACTAGCGGGAGCCCGAGGACCCAAGGAGACCCAGTACTTC. This translates into CASTGLAGARGPKETQYF.

This clonotype was recorded at least ten times. The gene calls are TRBV18 and TRBJ2-7, with TRBD1 matching over 9 bases. Germline assignment: CDR1 KGHSH and CDR2 LQKENI. V was pared by 0 bases and J by 3 bases, with 6 bases of the junction left unmatched. CDR3 length: 16 residues. The CDR3 DNA reads as TGTGCCAGCTCACCACCGGGGACAGGGTTTCTCTACGAGCAGTACTTC. Encoded protein: CASSPPGTGFLYEQYF. The complete variable domain, with remaining parts taken from reference TRBV18 and TRBJ2-7, reads NAGVMQNPRHLVRRRGQEARLRCSPMKGHSHVYWYRQLPEEGLKFMVYLQKENIIDESGMPKERFSAEFPKEGPSILRIQQVVRGDSAAYFCASSPPGTGFLYEQYFGPGTRLTVT.

This clonotype was observed many times. The chain has TRBV12-3 or TRBV12-4 and TRBJ1-2; D ambiguous. The CDR3 contains 10 residues. Trimming stripped 6 bases from V and 12 bases from J, with 11 bases between. CDR3 protein: CASRGPQDTF. CDR3 in DNA: TGTGCCAGCAGAGGCCCCCAGGACACCTTC.

Comments on this clonotype: A read error may be the cause here, since a much bigger clone is one base away. The chain uses TRBV28 and TRBJ2-2; D perhaps matches TRBD1 (6 bases). This CDR3 contains 16 residues. Germline-derived CDR1 and CDR2 are MDHEN and SYDVKM. The CDR3 region is CASTQGQNVNTVELFF. For the CDR3, the DNA is TGTGCCAGCACCCAGGGGCAGAACGTGAACACCGTGGAGCTGTTTTTT. The whole variable domain, filled in from reference TRBV28 and TRBJ2-2, reads DVKVTQSSRYLVKRTGEKVFLECVQDMDHENMFWYRQDPGLGLRLIYFSYDVKMKEKGDIPEGYSVSREKKERFSLILESASTNQTSMYLCASTQGQNVNTVELFFGEGSRLTVL.

This clonotype turned up a few times. The CDR3 reads CASRETGSVHEQFF. The CDR3 DNA sequence: TGTGCCAGCAGGGAGACAGGCTCTGTGCATGAGCAGTTCTTC. The chain is built from TRBV28 and TRBJ2-1, with D possibly TRBD1 on 6 matching bases. This CDR3 is 14 amino acids long. V lost 6 bases and J 8 bases, leaving 17 bases between the germline ends. The germline CDR1 and CDR2 sequences are MDHEN and SYDVKM.

In this sample, this clonotype turned up many times. V usage is TRBV28 and J usage is TRBJ2-6; D unresolved. The CDR3 runs to 17 residues. V was clipped by 6 bases and J by 0 bases, with 15 bases between them. Looked up from germline, CDR1 is MDHEN and CDR2 is SYDVKM. The CDR3: CASRLTVYPSGANVLTF. The CDR3 coding sequence is TGTGCCAGCAGGCTAACAGTGTACCCCTCTGGGGCCAACGTCCTGACTTTC.

This clonotype came up many times. This rearrangement joins TRBV28 to TRBJ2-7; tentative D call: TRBD1 (6 bases). Germline CDR1 reads MDHEN; CDR2 reads SYDVKM. The CDR3 loop spans 15 amino acids. V gave up 5 bases and J gave up 3 bases, with 17 bases separating them. For the CDR3, the DNA is TGTGCCAGCAGTCAACATACACAGGGCATCTACGAGCAGTACTTC. Its protein is CASSQHTQGIYEQYF.

The chain has TRBV3-1 and TRBJ1-4; D may be TRBD1 (5 bases). Germline CDR1 reads LGHDT; CDR2 reads YNNKEL (reference sequence). Trimming left V 3 bases short and J 2 bases short, with 10 bases between. The CDR3 runs 15 residues. DNA of the CDR3: TGTGCCAGCAGCCACTCAGGGCTGACTAATGAAAAACTGTTTTTT. The encoded protein is CASSHSGLTNEKLFF. Full variable domain (outside the CDR3, taken from reference TRBV3-1 and TRBJ1-4): DTAVSQTPKYLVTQMGNDKSIKCEQNLGHDTMYWYKQDSKKFLKIMFSYNNKELIINETVPNRFSPKSPDKAHLNLHINSLELGDSAVYFCASSHSGLTNEKLFFGSGTQLSVL.

This clonotype appeared a few times. V and J are TRBV6-1 and TRBJ2-3, with 7 positions matching TRBD1. CDR1 is MNHNS and CDR2 is SASEGT in the germline V gene. The CDR3 totals 14 residues. J gave up 2 bases and V 10 bases, and 9 bases lay outside the gene matches. CDR3 sequence reads: CATNRDRVTDTQYF. The DNA of the CDR3 is TGTGCCACCAATCGTGACAGGGTCACAGATACGCAGTATTTT.

Here the CDR3 DNA reads TGTGCCAGCAGCCCCAGTCGACACTTTGAAGCTTTCTTT. Translating gives CASSPSRHFEAFF. The chain has TRBV9 and TRBJ1-1; D call uncertain. V was trimmed by 4 bases and J by 7 bases, leaving 14 bases between them. The V gene's germline CDR1 is SGDLS and CDR2 YYNGEE. This CDR3 comprises 13 residues.

This clonotype was counted between two and nine times. The CDR3 spells CASSFARGLASNEQFF. The DNA of the CDR3 is TGTGCCAGCAGCTTCGCGAGGGGACTAGCCTCCAATGAGCAGTTCTTC. The V call is TRBV7-9, the J call TRBJ2-1; 9 bases are a match to TRBD2. This CDR3 contains 16 residues. Germline-derived CDR1 and CDR2 are SEHNR and FQNEAQ (reference sequence). J lost 6 bases, V lost 3 bases, and 9 bases had no gene match.

For this clonotype: This may stem from a read error, because a much larger clone lies one nucleotide away. The chain combines TRBV11-3 with TRBJ2-3, with 7 bases lining up with TRBD2. Germline assignment: CDR1 SGHNT and CDR2 YENEEA. The CDR3 has 15 amino acids. CDR3 region: CASSLAGVIADAQYF. CDR3 bases: TGTGCCAGCAGCTTGGCGGGAGTTATAGCAGATGCGCAGTATTTT.

The chain has TRBV10-3 and TRBJ2-7, with a possible D match to TRBD2 (6 bases). The CDR3 covers 14 residues. From germline, CDR1 is ENHRY and CDR2 SYGVKD. Trimming removed 0 bases at V and 5 bases at J, with 11 bases between. The CDR3 nucleotides are TGTGCCATCAGTGAGTCCGGTGGGGAGGACGAGCAGTACTTC. Amino acids: CAISESGGEDEQYF.

This clonotype was counted many times. The chain links TRBV11-3 to TRBJ2-3; D is possibly TRBD2 (6 bases). Germline-derived CDR1 and CDR2 are SGHNT and YENEEA. CDR3 length: 16 residues. V lost 4 bases, J lost 4 bases, and 18 bases lay in between. For the CDR3, the DNA is TGTGCCAGCAGCTGGAACTGGCGGGATGTTTCAGATACGCAGTATTTT. Translating gives CASSWNWRDVSDTQYF.

V usage is TRBV3-1 and J usage is TRBJ1-4; possible D gene TRBD1, 5 bases. This CDR3 is 15 amino acids long. V was pared by 4 bases and J by 6 bases, with 15 bases between. CDR1 and CDR2 from the germline V gene are LGHDT and YNNKEL (reference sequence). CDR3 nucleotide sequence: TGTGCCAGCAGCCCATACGGGGGGGTTCATGAAAAACTGTTTTTT. Amino acid sequence: CASSPYGGVHEKLFF.

Only one count was recorded for this clonotype. The chain has TRBV6-2 or TRBV6-3 and TRBJ1-3; possibly TRBD1 for D (6 bases). V was trimmed by 0 bases and J by 4 bases, leaving 19 bases between them. CDR1 MNHEY and CDR2 SVGEGT come from the germline V gene. This CDR3 contains 18 residues. The CDR3, as DNA: TGTGCCAGCAGTTACTCCCACGGGAACAGGGCTGGAGGAAACACCATATATTTT. Protein sequence: CASSYSHGNRAGGNTIYF.